The rows below give T cell receptor beta chains drawn from one sample of a study of T cells in localized non-small cell lung cancer. Only in-frame clones appear in the TCRdb table, and some are missing; sequencing was by immunoSEQ multiplex PCR. In the table there are roughly 800 clones, 30% to 45% of which are singletons. This specimen consisted of normal lung tissue next to the tumor, obtained before any cancer treatment. The source is a male donor aged 60 or over with stage II squamous cell lung carcinoma. Both conserved end residues are part of each CDR3. The order of the fields is clone size, J gene, D gene, V gene, CDR3 DNA, CDR3 protein. A D gene is named only where the DNA matches it firmly. Expanded clones are given a class, and other clones once, few, many or no size at all.

clone size: .; J gene: TRBJ2-1; D gene: .; V gene: TRBV14; CDR3 DNA: TGTGCCAGCAGCCACAGGGACCCGGCCTACAATGAGCAGTTCTTC; CDR3 protein: CASSHRDPAYNEQFF
clone size: .; J gene: TRBJ1-1; D gene: TRBD1; V gene: TRBV19; CDR3 DNA: TGTGCCAGTATCCCCCGGGACAGGTCGAACACTGAAGCTTTCTTT; CDR3 protein: CASIPRDRSNTEAFF
clone size: medium-sized; J gene: TRBJ2-5; D gene: TRBD2; V gene: TRBV11-3; CDR3 DNA: TGTGCCAGCAGCTTTAGCGGGCACCAAGAGACCCAGTACTTC; CDR3 protein: CASSFSGHQETQYF
clone size: .; J gene: TRBJ2-7; D gene: TRBD1; V gene: TRBV9; CDR3 DNA: TGTGCCAGCAGCTCCGGGACAGGGGGCGAGGAGCAGTACTTC; CDR3 protein: CASSSGTGGEEQYF
clone size: .; J gene: TRBJ1-1; D gene: .; V gene: TRBV11-3; CDR3 DNA: TGTGCCAGCAGCCCCGGGCCACTGAACACTGAAGCTTTCTTT; CDR3 protein: CASSPGPLNTEAFF
clone size: .; J gene: TRBJ2-2; D gene: TRBD2; V gene: TRBV29-1; CDR3 DNA: TGCAGCGTGGCTAGCGGGATAGGCGCCGGGGAGCTGTTTTTT; CDR3 protein: CSVASGIGAGELFF
clone size: medium-sized; J gene: TRBJ2-2; D gene: .; V gene: TRBV6-8; CDR3 DNA: TGTGCCAGCAGTTCACAGGGACTTCCGGGCACCGGGGAGCTGTTTTTT; CDR3 protein: CASSSQGLPGTGELFF
clone size: .; J gene: TRBJ1-2; D gene: TRBD1; V gene: TRBV25-1; CDR3 DNA: TGTGCCAGCAGTGAATTGACAACCGACAGGGGCTATGGCTACACCTTC; CDR3 protein: CASSELTTDRGYGYTF
clone size: .; J gene: TRBJ2-1; D gene: TRBD2; V gene: TRBV28; CDR3 DNA: TGTGCCAGCACCTCCAGAGGCGGGAGCTCCTACAATGAGCAGTTCTTC; CDR3 protein: CASTSRGGSSYNEQFF
clone size: .; J gene: TRBJ2-3; D gene: .; V gene: TRBV2; CDR3 DNA: TGTGCCAGCAGTGTACACAGGGGGGGGACAGATACGCAGTATTTT; CDR3 protein: CASSVHRGGTDTQYF
clone size: .; J gene: TRBJ2-3; D gene: TRBD2; V gene: TRBV19; CDR3 DNA: TGTGCCAGTAGTATGACCGGGACTAGTGGTGCAGATACGCAGTATTTC; CDR3 protein: CASSMTGTSGADTQYF
clone size: few; J gene: TRBJ2-2; D gene: TRBD2; V gene: TRBV11-3; CDR3 DNA: TGTGCCAGCAGCTTTCCTCCTTTTACTAGCGGGCATTCCGGGGAGCTGTTTTTT; CDR3 protein: CASSFPPFTSGHSGELFF
clone size: .; J gene: TRBJ2-5; D gene: .; V gene: TRBV28; CDR3 DNA: TGTGCCAGCAGTTTAGTACAGGCGATCCAAGAGACCCAGTACTTC; CDR3 protein: CASSLVQAIQETQYF
clone size: few; J gene: TRBJ2-5; D gene: TRBD1; V gene: TRBV11-3; CDR3 DNA: TGTGCCAGCAGCTTGGTACAGGGGGCGAGCGGAGAGACCCAGTACTTC; CDR3 protein: CASSLVQGASGETQYF
clone size: .; J gene: TRBJ2-7; D gene: .; V gene: TRBV10-2; CDR3 DNA: TGCGCCAGCAGTGACCCACCGACTACATTACCCTACGAGCAGTACTTC; CDR3 protein: CASSDPPTTLPYEQYF
clone size: few; J gene: TRBJ1-4; D gene: TRBD1; V gene: TRBV4-1; CDR3 DNA: TGCGCCAGCAGCCAAGATGGGGCAGGGGGTGTTGAAAAACTGTTTTTT; CDR3 protein: CASSQDGAGGVEKLFF
clone size: .; J gene: TRBJ1-5; D gene: .; V gene: TRBV30; CDR3 DNA: TGTGCCTGGAGTGAGGGGAGTATTAGCAATCAGCCCCAGCATTTT; CDR3 protein: CAWSEGSISNQPQHF
clone size: once; J gene: TRBJ1-2; D gene: .; V gene: TRBV28; CDR3 DNA: TGTGCCAGCAGTTTAGTTATACCCGGGGTGGGTTCCTATGGCTACACCTTC; CDR3 protein: CASSLVIPGVGSYGYTF
clone size: once; J gene: TRBJ2-1; D gene: TRBD2; V gene: TRBV29-1; CDR3 DNA: TGCAGCGCAGGACTAGCGGGAGAAAAGCAGTTCTTC; CDR3 protein: CSAGLAGEKQFF
clone size: .; J gene: TRBJ2-1; D gene: TRBD2; V gene: TRBV15; CDR3 DNA: TGTGCCACCAGCGGGGGGACTAGCGGGAATAGTGAGCAGTTCTTC; CDR3 protein: CATSGGTSGNSEQFF
clone size: medium-sized; J gene: TRBJ2-3; D gene: TRBD2; V gene: TRBV11-3; CDR3 DNA: TGTGCCAGCAGCTCGGGACTAGCGGGACCTGGAGGGACAGATACGCAGTATTTT; CDR3 protein: CASSSGLAGPGGTDTQYF
clone size: few; J gene: TRBJ2-1; D gene: TRBD2; V gene: TRBV11-3; CDR3 DNA: TGTGCCAGCAGCTTGGCTTATCAGACTAGCGGGATCAATGAGCAGTTCTTC; CDR3 protein: CASSLAYQTSGINEQFF
clone size: large; J gene: TRBJ1-1; D gene: TRBD1; V gene: TRBV28; CDR3 DNA: TGTGCCAGCAGTTCCGGGACAGGGGGCGCATGGACTGAAGCTTTCTTT; CDR3 protein: CASSSGTGGAWTEAFF
clone size: few; J gene: TRBJ2-7; D gene: .; V gene: TRBV9; CDR3 DNA: TGTGCCAGCAGTGAAGGAAGCAGGGAATTTTTCCAGCAGTACTTC; CDR3 protein: CASSEGSREFFQQYF
clone size: few; J gene: TRBJ2-1; D gene: TRBD2; V gene: TRBV6-7; CDR3 DNA: TGTGCCACGTCAAGGGGCGGGAGTTACAATGAGCAGTTCTTC; CDR3 protein: CATSRGGSYNEQFF
clone size: few; J gene: TRBJ1-2; D gene: TRBD1; V gene: TRBV28; CDR3 DNA: TGTGCCAACACGATCAGGGGGGCGGATGGCTACACCTTC; CDR3 protein: CANTIRGADGYTF
clone size: large; J gene: TRBJ1-3; D gene: .; V gene: TRBV10-3; CDR3 DNA: TGTGCCAGCCGAAGATCGGCTTCAGGAAACACCATATATTTT; CDR3 protein: CASRRSASGNTIYF